The 5 T cell receptor beta chains reported below all come from one sample, sequenced in a study of T cell repertoires in cytomegalovirus infection. TCRdb processed the reads anew with MiXCR; each CDR3 protein has one entry. Of about 740,000 distinct CDR3 sequences in the sample, about a third were seen once. The specimen sequenced was PBMCs. Receptors originate from a human donor in good health (CMV status not recorded). Some clones in this sample may be carry-over from other donors' samples.

The rearrangement links TRBV7-9 to TRBJ2-5; D is possibly TRBD1 (5 bases). The V end was cut by 8 bases, the J end by 1 base, with 11 bases between. Germline V lookup: CDR1 SEHNR, CDR2 FQNEAQ (reference sequence). The CDR3 covers 13 residues. CDR3 residues: CASGAATQETQYF. The CDR3 DNA reads as TGTGCCAGCGGGGCAGCCACCCAAGAGACCCAGTACTTC.

This clonotype occurred a few times. This rearrangement joins TRBV4-1 to TRBJ1-1; no reliable D call. The CDR3 has 14 residues. The germline V and J ends were trimmed by 0 bases and 6 bases, with 11 bases remaining between them. Germline CDR1 is MGHRA and CDR2 is YSYEKL. The CDR3 loop is CASSQDAGIAEAFF. The CDR3 DNA reads as TGCGCCAGCAGCCAAGATGCGGGGATCGCTGAAGCTTTCTTT.

This clonotype showed up just a few times. The DNA for the CDR3 is TGTGCCAGCAGTTTAAAGAGTGGCGGCTACACCTTC. Translating it yields CASSLKSGGYTF. This chain joins TRBV28 and TRBJ1-2; D ambiguous. Germline V CDR1 and CDR2: MDHEN, SYDVKM. This CDR3 is built from 12 residues. The ends were cut back, 2 bases at V and 8 bases at J, with 9 bases in the middle.

The chain has TRBV7-9 and TRBJ1-4, with D perhaps matching TRBD1 (6 bases). The CDR3 contains 15 residues. CDR1 and CDR2 (germline): SEHNR, FQNEAQ (reference sequence). V was shortened by 4 bases and J by 7 bases, with 16 bases between the two germline ends. The CDR3 region is CASSSQGSLREKLFF. Written as DNA, the CDR3 is TGTGCCAGCAGCTCTCAGGGGTCGTTACGTGAAAAACTGTTTTTT.

This sequence joins TRBV6-5 and TRBJ2-5, with 13 bases lining up with TRBD2. This CDR3 region has 18 residues. Losses at the gene ends were 5 bases for V and 3 bases for J; bases not matched to a gene: 12. Germline CDR1 is MNHEY and CDR2 is SVGAGI. CDR3 DNA sequence: TGTGCCAGCAGTAAACGGACTAGCGGGGGTCGAATTGAAGAGACCCAGTACTTC. As protein: CASSKRTSGGRIEETQYF.